This T cell receptor beta chain is from a study of blood T cells in healthy people across ages. In its sample, this clonotype was seen a few times. A second about 6 to 11 cycle PCR used barcoded and J-beta primers. TCRdb re-derived calls from the 5' RACE reads in MiXCR, one entry per CDR3 protein. The sample has more than 550,000 distinct CDR3 sequences, approximately 21% seen once; the top ten hold around 22%. CDR1 is LGHNA and CDR2 is YSLEER in the germline V gene. The CDR3 spans 16 residues. V lost 0 bases, J lost 4 bases, and 13 bases lay in between. Sequences were obtained from blood. The rearrangement uses TRBV4-3 and TRBJ1-3, with TRBD1 as a possible D gene (6 bases). The TCR originated in a man aged 65-85 years in good health. CDR3 sequence: CASSQDWGRLGNTIYF. The CDR3, as DNA: TGCGCCAGCAGCCAAGATTGGGGGCGCTTAGGAAACACCATATATTTT.